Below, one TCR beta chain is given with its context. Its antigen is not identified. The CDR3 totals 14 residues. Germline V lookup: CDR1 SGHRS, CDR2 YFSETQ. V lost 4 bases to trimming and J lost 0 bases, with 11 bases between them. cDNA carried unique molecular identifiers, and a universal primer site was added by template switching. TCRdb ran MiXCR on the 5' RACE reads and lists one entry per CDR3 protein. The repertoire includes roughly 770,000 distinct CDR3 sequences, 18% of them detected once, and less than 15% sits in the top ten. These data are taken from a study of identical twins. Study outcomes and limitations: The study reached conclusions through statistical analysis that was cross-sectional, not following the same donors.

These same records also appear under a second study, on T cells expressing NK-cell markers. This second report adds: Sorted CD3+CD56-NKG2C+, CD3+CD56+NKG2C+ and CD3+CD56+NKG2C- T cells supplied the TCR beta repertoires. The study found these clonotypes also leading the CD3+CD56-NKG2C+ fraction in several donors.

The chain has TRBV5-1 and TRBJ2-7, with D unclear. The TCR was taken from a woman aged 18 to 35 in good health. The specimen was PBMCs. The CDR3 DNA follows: TGCGCCAGCAGCGAGGCAGTCCGCTCCTACGAGCAGTACTTC. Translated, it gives CASSEAVRSYEQYF.